This T cell receptor beta chain is from a study of OX40 agonist ivuxolimab in advanced cancers. This table comes from immunoSEQ multiplex PCR, and its TCRdb copy is limited to in-frame clones, with some not included. The data show about 73,000 clones, 92% seen once. This CDR3 contains 13 residues. The germline gives CDR1 SGHRS, CDR2 YFSETQ. Between the trimmed V and J ends, which lost 4 bases and 0 bases, there was a span of 7 bases. The chain uses TRBV5-1 and TRBJ1-1; D not resolved. This clonotype was obtained from an adult with an advanced solid tumor such as melanoma, head and neck, liver or kidney cancer. Sequencing was performed on CD4+ or CD8+ T cells sorted from blood, taken in a trial of the OX40 agonist ivuxolimab. The CDR3 nucleotides read TGCGCCAGCAGCAGAGAGGTGAACACTGAAGCTTTCTTT. As protein: CASSREVNTEAFF.